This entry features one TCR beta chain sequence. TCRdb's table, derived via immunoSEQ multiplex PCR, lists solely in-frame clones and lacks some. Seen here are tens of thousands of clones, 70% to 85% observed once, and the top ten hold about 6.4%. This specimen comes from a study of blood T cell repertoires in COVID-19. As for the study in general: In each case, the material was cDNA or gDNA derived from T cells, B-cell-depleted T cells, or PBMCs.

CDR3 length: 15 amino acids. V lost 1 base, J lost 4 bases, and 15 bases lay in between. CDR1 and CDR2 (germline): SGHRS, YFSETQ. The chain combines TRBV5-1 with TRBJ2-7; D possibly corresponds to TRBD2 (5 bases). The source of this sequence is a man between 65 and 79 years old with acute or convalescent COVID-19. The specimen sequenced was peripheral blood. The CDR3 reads CASSLLRGYGYEQYF. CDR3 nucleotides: TGCGCCAGCAGCTTGCTTCGAGGGTACGGGTACGAGCAGTACTTC.